Listed here are 3 T cell receptor beta chains from one sample, sequenced in a study of T cell repertoires in cytomegalovirus infection. No cognate antigen is known for these TCRs. TCRdb processed the reads anew with MiXCR; each CDR3 protein has one entry. The table has more than 45,000 distinct CDR3 sequences, roughly a fifth seen once. The sequenced sample was CD8+ T cells from cultured PBMCs, obtained from culture after CMV antigen stimulation. The source of these receptors is a human donor in good health (CMV status not recorded). Some clones in this sample may be carry-over from other donors' samples.

This clonotype counts as medium-sized. This chain links TRBV12-3 or TRBV12-4 with TRBJ1-1, with a tentative D call TRBD1 (6 bases). Trimming took 8 bases from V and 3 from J, leaving 13 bases between them. This CDR3 region has 13 residues. CDR3 sequence (DNA): TGTGCCAGCCGATTAGGGGGGGACACTGAAGCTTTCTTT. Amino acids: CASRLGGDTEAFF.

The genes are TRBV7-9 and TRBJ1-2; TRBD1 matches 7 bases. Germline assignment: CDR1 SEHNR and CDR2 FQNEAQ (reference sequence). With 4 bases clipped from V and 1 base from J, the junction kept 6 bases outside the gene matches. This CDR3 spans 15 amino acids. CDR3 nucleotide sequence: TGTGCCAGCAGCTCCACTCGGGACAGTAACTATGGCTACACCTTC. This sequence encodes CASSSTRDSNYGYTF.

This clonotype has a handful of counts. The gene calls are TRBV12-3 or TRBV12-4 and TRBJ2-5; TRBD1 matches 11 bases. The CDR3 covers 14 residues. Germline trimming cut 6 bases from V and 5 bases from J; bases unmatched to any gene: 5. CDR3: CASSGTGGAETQYF. CDR3 coding DNA: TGTGCCAGCAGCGGGACAGGGGGGGCCGAGACCCAGTACTTC.